Listed here are 25 T cell receptor beta chains from one sample, sequenced in a study of T cells expressing NK-cell markers. TCRdb re-called the 5' RACE reads; every CDR3 protein appears as one record, without DNA. The sample shows 150,000 to 170,000 distinct CDR3 sequences, and 30% to 45% sits with its ten largest clones. Material: blood T cells: a sorted CD56 or NKG2C T cell subset, CD4+ or CD8+ T cells, or bulk PBMC T cells (not recorded which). These receptors all come from a woman between 50 and 59 years old in good health.

The rearrangement joins TRBV5-1 to TRBJ2-5. CDR1 is SGHRS and CDR2 is YFSETQ in the germline V gene. The length of the CDR3 is 11 residues. The CDR3 loop is CASSSQETQYF.

J is TRBJ2-2 and V is TRBV25-1. The CDR3 consists of 15 residues. Germline values: CDR1 MGHDK, CDR2 SYGVNS. CDR3 sequence reads: CASSAFRANTGELFF.

This sequence joins TRBV20-1 and TRBJ2-3; TCRdb selects TRBD2, and the lack of DNA leaves this call unchecked. The CDR3 sequence is 16 residues long. Per the germline V gene, CDR1 is DFQATT and CDR2 is SNEGSKA (reference sequence). The CDR3 spells CSARDRIGGVTDTQYF.

The chain uses TRBV10-3 and TRBJ1-4; TCRdb's D gene call, TRBD1, goes unchecked for lack of DNA. This CDR3 comprises 13 residues. Germline CDR1 ENHRY, CDR2 SYGVKD. The CDR3 spells CAISGQFNEKLFF.

V and J are TRBV27 and TRBJ2-1; TCRdb picks TRBD2, but there is no DNA to check that call. The CDR3 runs 15 residues. Germline values: CDR1 MNHEY, CDR2 SMNVEV (reference sequence). CDR3 loop: CASRWGLAGYNEQFF.

The rearrangement uses TRBV20-1 and TRBJ2-5; TCRdb calls TRBD2, which cannot be checked without DNA. CDR1 and CDR2 from the germline V gene are DFQATT and SNEGSKA (reference sequence). The CDR3 spans 17 residues. This CDR3 is CSASRAPTGRAGETQYF.

The chain joins TRBV3-1 to TRBJ2-7; lacking DNA, the TRBD2 call made by TCRdb goes unchecked. The CDR3 is 13 residues long. Germline CDR1 and CDR2: LGHDT and YNNKEL (reference sequence). CDR3: CASSQIGTSEQYF.

The V call is TRBV13, the J call TRBJ1-1. This CDR3 contains 11 residues. CDR1 and CDR2 from the germline V gene are PRHDT and FYEKMQ (reference sequence). Here the CDR3 reads CASSFRSEAFF.

The genes are TRBV6-5 and TRBJ2-2. CDR1 is MNHEY and CDR2 is SVGAGI in the germline V gene. CDR3 length equals 15 residues. This chain's CDR3 is CASSYYETGTGELFF.

This sequence joins TRBV29-1 and TRBJ2-7; there is no DNA to check the TCRdb D call of TRBD1. Germline-derived CDR1 and CDR2 are SQVTM and ANQGSEA. This CDR3 is built from 16 residues. The CDR3 region is CSVGTRSRGGAYEQYF.

This chain links TRBV6-5 with TRBJ1-5. This CDR3 is built from 15 residues. CDR1 and CDR2 (germline): MNHEY, SVGAGI. This CDR3 is CASRPSRVSNQPQHF.

This chain joins TRBV7-9 and TRBJ1-2. Germline V gives CDR1 SEHNR, CDR2 FQNEAQ (reference sequence). The CDR3 consists of 15 residues. The chain's CDR3 is CASSLAWEGHYGYTF.

The chain has TRBV2 and TRBJ2-7; TCRdb's D gene call, TRBD2, goes unchecked for lack of DNA. The CDR3 runs to 15 residues. The germline CDR1 and CDR2 sequences are SNHLY and FYNNEI. The CDR3: CASSRLAEPSYEQYF.

The J gene is TRBJ1-1, the V gene TRBV7-9; TCRdb's D call of TRBD1 is untestable without DNA. There are 13 residues in the CDR3. CDR1 and CDR2 (germline): SEHNR, FQNEAQ (reference sequence). CDR3 sequence: CASSPFNGGEAFF.

The V gene is TRBV29-1, the J gene TRBJ2-7; checking the TCRdb D call of TRBD1 is not possible without DNA. Germline V CDR1 and CDR2: SQVTM, ANQGSEA. The CDR3 is 11 residues long. CDR3 sequence: CSVALDYEQYF.

The rearrangement uses TRBV7-7 and TRBJ2-7. The length of the CDR3 is 13 residues. The V gene's germline CDR1 is SSHAT and CDR2 FNYEAQ (reference sequence). CDR3: CASSDTTQSEQYF.

The chain couples TRBV6-1 to TRBJ2-1; TCRdb's assignment of TRBD1 cannot be checked, as there is no DNA. The CDR3 has 14 amino acids. Germline V gives CDR1 MNHNS, CDR2 SASEGT. CDR3 sequence reads: CATPFEGSYNEQFF.

This CDR3 is CASSHEGGTDTQYF. V usage is TRBV13 and J usage is TRBJ2-3; TCRdb names TRBD1, which stays unverified in the absence of DNA. The CDR3 is made up of 14 amino acids. Germline V gives CDR1 PRHDT, CDR2 FYEKMQ (reference sequence).

The V call is TRBV4-2, the J call TRBJ2-1; with no DNA, the TCRdb D assignment of TRBD2 cannot be verified. CDR1 LGHNA and CDR2 YNFKEQ come from the germline V gene. This CDR3 region has 14 residues. CDR3 protein: CASSQETRIDEQFF.

The chain carries TRBV30 and TRBJ2-6; TCRdb proposes TRBD1, but this gene call is untestable without DNA. CDR3 length: 15 residues. CDR1 is GTSNPN, CDR2 SVGIG, per germline (reference sequence). The CDR3: CAWSETGAGANVLTF.

The V gene is TRBV29-1, the J gene TRBJ2-5; no DNA is available, so the TRBD1 call from TCRdb remains unchecked. The germline CDR1 and CDR2 sequences are SQVTM and ANQGSEA. The CDR3 extends over 16 amino acids. CDR3 sequence reads: CSVEWGTLRRGETQYF.

V gene TRBV3-1 combines with J gene TRBJ2-7; no DNA is available, so the TRBD2 call from TCRdb remains unchecked. CDR3 size: 16 residues. The germline gives CDR1 LGHDT, CDR2 YNNKEL (reference sequence). The CDR3 loop reads CASSQDRAALRYEQYF.

The chain uses TRBV14 and TRBJ1-1; TCRdb indicates TRBD1, and absent DNA this call remains unverified. The CDR3 runs 15 residues. CDR1 is SGHDN, CDR2 FVKESK, per germline. CDR3: CASSQWGQGSTEAFF.

The CDR3: CASSFARGTEAFF. The chain employs TRBV12-3 or TRBV12-4 and TRBJ1-1. The CDR3 has 13 amino acids.

This chain uses TRBV6-1 with TRBJ2-5. The CDR3 covers 15 residues. Germline V CDR1 and CDR2: MNHNS, SASEGT. The CDR3 spells CASSEAGWSQETQYF.